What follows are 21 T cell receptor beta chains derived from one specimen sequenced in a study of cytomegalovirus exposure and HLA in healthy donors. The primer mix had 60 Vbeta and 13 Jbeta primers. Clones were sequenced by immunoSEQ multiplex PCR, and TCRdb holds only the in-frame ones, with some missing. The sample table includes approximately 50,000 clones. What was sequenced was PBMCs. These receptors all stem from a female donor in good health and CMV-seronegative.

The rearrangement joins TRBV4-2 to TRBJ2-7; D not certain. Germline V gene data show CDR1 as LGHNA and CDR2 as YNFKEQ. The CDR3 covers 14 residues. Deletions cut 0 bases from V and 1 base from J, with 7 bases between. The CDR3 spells CASSQDYPSYEQYF. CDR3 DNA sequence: TGTGCCAGCAGCCAAGACTACCCATCCTACGAGCAGTACTTC.

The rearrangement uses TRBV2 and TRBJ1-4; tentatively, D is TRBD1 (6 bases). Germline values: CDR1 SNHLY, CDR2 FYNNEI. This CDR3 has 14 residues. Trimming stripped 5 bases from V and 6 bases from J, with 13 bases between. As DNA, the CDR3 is TGTGCCAGCAGTCGGTGGGGGCGAGATGAAAAACTGTTTTTT. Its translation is CASSRWGRDEKLFF. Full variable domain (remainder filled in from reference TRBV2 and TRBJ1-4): EPEVTQTPSHQVTQMGQEVILRCVPISNHLYFYWYRQILGQKVEFLVSFYNNEISEKSEIFDDQFSVERPDGSNFTLKIRSTKLEDSAMYFCASSRWGRDEKLFFGSGTQLSVL.

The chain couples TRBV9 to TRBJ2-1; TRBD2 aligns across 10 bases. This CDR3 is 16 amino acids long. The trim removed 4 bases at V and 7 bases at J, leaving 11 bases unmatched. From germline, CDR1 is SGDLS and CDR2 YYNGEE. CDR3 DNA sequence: TGTGCCAGCAGCCAAGCGGGACTAGCGCAGTTGAATGAGCAGTTCTTC. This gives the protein CASSQAGLAQLNEQFF.

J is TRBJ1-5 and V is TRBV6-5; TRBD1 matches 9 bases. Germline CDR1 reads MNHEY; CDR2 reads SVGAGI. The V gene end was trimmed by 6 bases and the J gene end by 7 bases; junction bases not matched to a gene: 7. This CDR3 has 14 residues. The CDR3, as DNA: TGTGCCAGCAGCCGGGACAGGGCCGAACAGCCCCAGCATTTT. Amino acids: CASSRDRAEQPQHF.

CDR3 protein: CASSPTSGPPGNTIYF. CDR3 nucleotides: TGCGCCAGCAGCCCCACATCGGGTCCCCCTGGAAACACCATATATTTT. The chain couples TRBV4-3 to TRBJ1-3; D gene unclear. This CDR3 is built from 16 residues. CDR1 and CDR2 from the germline V gene are LGHNA and YSLEER. V was cut by 4 bases and J by 2 bases, with 15 bases left in between.

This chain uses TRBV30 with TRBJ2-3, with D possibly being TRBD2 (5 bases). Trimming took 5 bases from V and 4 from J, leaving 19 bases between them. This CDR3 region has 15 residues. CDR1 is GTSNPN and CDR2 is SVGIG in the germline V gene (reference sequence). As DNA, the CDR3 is TGTGCCTGGCCCAGGAGGCCCCAACCCGCAGATACGCAGTATTTT. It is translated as CAWPRRPQPADTQYF.

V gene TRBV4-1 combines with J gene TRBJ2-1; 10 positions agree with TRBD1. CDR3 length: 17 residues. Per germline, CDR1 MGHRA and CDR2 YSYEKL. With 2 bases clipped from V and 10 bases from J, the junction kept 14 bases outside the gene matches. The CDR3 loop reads CASSQLTSGQGSPEQFF. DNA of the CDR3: TGCGCCAGCAGCCAATTGACCTCGGGACAGGGGTCTCCCGAGCAGTTCTTC.

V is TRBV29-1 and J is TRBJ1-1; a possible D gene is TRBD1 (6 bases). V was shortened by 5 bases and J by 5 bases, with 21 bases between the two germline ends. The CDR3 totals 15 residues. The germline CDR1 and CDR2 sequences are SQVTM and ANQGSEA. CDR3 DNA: TGCAGCGTTTCTCCTCGGGGAGGGGGGGGGACTGAAGCTTTCTTT. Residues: CSVSPRGGGGTEAFF.

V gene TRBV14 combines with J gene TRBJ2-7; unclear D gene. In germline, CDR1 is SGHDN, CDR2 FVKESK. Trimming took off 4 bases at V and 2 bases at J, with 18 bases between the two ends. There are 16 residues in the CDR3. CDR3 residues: CASSRLVTSSPYEQYF. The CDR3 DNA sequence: TGTGCCAGCAGCCGTCTTGTTACAAGTTCCCCCTACGAGCAGTACTTC. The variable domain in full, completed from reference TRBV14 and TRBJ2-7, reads EAGVTQFPSHSVIEKGQTVTLRCDPISGHDNLYWYRRVMGKEIKFLLHFVKESKQDESGMPNNRFLAERTGGTYSTLKVQPAELEDSGVYFCASSRLVTSSPYEQYFGPGTRLTVT.

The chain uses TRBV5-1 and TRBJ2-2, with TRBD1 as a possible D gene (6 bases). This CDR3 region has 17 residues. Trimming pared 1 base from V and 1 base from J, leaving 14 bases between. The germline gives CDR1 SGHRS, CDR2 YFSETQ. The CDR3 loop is CASSLRRPGENTGELFF. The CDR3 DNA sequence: TGCGCCAGCAGCTTGAGGCGCCCAGGGGAGAACACCGGGGAGCTGTTTTTT.

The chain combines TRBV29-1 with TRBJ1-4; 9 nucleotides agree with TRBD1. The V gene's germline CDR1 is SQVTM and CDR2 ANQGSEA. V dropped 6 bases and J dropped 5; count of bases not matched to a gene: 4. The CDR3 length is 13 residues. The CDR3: CSVLQGANEKLFF. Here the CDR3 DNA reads TGCAGCGTGCTACAGGGGGCAAATGAAAAACTGTTTTTT.

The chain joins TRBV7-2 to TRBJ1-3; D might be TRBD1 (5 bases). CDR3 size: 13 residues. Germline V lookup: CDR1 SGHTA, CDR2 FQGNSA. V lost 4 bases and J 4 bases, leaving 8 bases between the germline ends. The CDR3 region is CASSSQDGNTIYF. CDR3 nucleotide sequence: TGTGCCAGCAGCTCACAGGACGGAAACACCATATATTTT. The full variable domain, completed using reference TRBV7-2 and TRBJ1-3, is GAGVSQSPSNKVTEKGKDVELRCDPISGHTALYWYRQSLGQGLEFLIYFQGNSAPDKSGLPSDRFSAERTGGSVSTLTIQRTQQEDSAVYLCASSSQDGNTIYFGEGSWLTVV.

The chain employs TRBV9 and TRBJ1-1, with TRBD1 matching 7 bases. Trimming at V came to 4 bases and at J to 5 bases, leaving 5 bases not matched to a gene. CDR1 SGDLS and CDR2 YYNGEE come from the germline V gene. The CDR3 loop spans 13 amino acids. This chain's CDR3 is CASSISGGTEAFF. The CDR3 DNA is TGTGCCAGCAGCATATCAGGGGGGACTGAAGCTTTCTTT.

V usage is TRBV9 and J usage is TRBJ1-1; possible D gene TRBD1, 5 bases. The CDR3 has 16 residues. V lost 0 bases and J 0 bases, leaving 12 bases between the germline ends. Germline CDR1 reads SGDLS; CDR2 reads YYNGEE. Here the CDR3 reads CASSVGGAAMNTEAFF. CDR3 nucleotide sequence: TGTGCCAGCAGCGTAGGCGGGGCGGCCATGAACACTGAAGCTTTCTTT.

The CDR3 sequence is CASSARDTQYF. The CDR3 nucleotides read TGTGCCAGCAGCGCGCGGGATACGCAGTATTTT. The genes are TRBV5-4 and TRBJ2-3; unclear D gene. This CDR3 has 11 residues. Germline V CDR1 and CDR2: SGHNT, YYREEE (reference sequence). The V end was cut by 4 bases, the J end by 6 bases, with 6 bases between.

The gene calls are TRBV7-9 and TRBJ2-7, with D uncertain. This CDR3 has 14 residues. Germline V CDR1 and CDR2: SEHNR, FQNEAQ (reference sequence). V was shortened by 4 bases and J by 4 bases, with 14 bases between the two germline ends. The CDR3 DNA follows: TGTGCCAGCAGCTCAAAGGCCCGAGCGTACGAGCAGTACTTC. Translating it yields CASSSKARAYEQYF. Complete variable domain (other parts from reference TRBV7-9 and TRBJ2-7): DTGVSQNPRHKITKRGQNVTFRCDPISEHNRLYWYRQTLGQGPEFLTYFQNEAQLEKSRLLSDRFSAERPKGSFSTLEIQRTEQGDSAMYLCASSSKARAYEQYFGPGTRLTVT.

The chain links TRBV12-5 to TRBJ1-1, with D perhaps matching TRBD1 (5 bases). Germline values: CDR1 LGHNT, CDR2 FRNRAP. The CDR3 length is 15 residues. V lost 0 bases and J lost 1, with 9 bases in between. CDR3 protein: CASGLVPGGNTEAFF. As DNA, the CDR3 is TGTGCTAGTGGTTTGGTACCCGGGGGGAACACTGAAGCTTTCTTT. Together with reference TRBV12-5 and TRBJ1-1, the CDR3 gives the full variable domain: DARVTQTPRHKVTEMGQEVTMRCQPILGHNTVFWYRQTMMQGLELLAYFRNRAPLDDSGMPKDRFSAEMPDATLATLKIQPSEPRDSAVYFCASGLVPGGNTEAFFGQGTRLTVV.

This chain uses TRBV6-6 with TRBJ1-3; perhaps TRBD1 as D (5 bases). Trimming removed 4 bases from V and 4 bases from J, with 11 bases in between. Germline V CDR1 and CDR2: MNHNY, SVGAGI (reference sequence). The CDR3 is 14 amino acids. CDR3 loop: CASSSPRAGNTIYF. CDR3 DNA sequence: TGTGCCAGCAGTTCCCCCAGGGCCGGAAACACCATATATTTT.

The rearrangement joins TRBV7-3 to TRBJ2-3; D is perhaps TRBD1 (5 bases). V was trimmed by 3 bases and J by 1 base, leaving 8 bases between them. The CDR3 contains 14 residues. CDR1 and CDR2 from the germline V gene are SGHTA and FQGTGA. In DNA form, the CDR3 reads TGTGCCAGCAGCTTTAAACAGGGCACAGATACGCAGTATTTT. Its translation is CASSFKQGTDTQYF. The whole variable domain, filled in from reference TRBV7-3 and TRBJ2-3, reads GAGVSQTPSNKVTEKGKYVELRCDPISGHTALYWYRQSLGQGPEFLIYFQGTGAADDSGLPNDRFFAVRPEGSVSTLKIQRTERGDSAVYLCASSFKQGTDTQYFGPGTRLTVL.

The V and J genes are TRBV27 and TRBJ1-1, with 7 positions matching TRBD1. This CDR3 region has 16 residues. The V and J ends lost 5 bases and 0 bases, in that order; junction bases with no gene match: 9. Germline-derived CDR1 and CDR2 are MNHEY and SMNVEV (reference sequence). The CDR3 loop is CASSPYRQGMNTEAFF. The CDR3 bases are TGTGCCAGCAGTCCCTACCGACAGGGAATGAACACTGAAGCTTTCTTT.

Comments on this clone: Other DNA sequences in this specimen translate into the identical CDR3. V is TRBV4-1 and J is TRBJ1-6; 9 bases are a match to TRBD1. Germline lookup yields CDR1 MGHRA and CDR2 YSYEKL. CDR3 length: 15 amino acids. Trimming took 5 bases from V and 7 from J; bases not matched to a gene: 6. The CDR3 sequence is CASSAGQGTNSPLHF. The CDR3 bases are TGCGCCAGCAGCGCCGGACAGGGGACGAATTCACCCCTCCACTTT.